Included here is one T cell receptor beta chain sequence, with context. Its specificity is unknown. A junction end diverges from the germline sequence, so it may reflect a read error. The data stem from a study of T-cell memory formation after mild COVID-19. Overall study findings and caveats: Prior to infection, memory already included some responding clones, suggesting cross-reactive memory joined. Contracting CD4+ clones sat mainly in CM and EM; CD8+ in EMRA.

The germline CDR1 and CDR2 sequences are KGHSH and LQKENI. The CDR3 is 14 amino acids. A 5'RACE reaction primed in the constant segment made cDNA libraries of TCR alpha and TCR beta, and these carried sample barcodes and UMIs. TCRdb re-analysed the 5' RACE reads in MiXCR, keeping a single row per CDR3 protein. Counted here are 250,000 to 300,000 distinct CDR3 sequences, 15% to 20% occurring once; the ten biggest clones make up roughly 23%. The rearrangement links TRBV18 to TRBJ1-6; D is undetermined. This sequence was found in a man aged 18 to 29 who had mild COVID-19 (a few samples of this study predate the infection). Cell type and time point are not known. Sequencing was done on a sample of PBMCs or a T cell subset sorted from them (not recorded which). The CDR3, as DNA: TGTGCCAGCTCCCCACCGCTCTCAATTTCACCCCTCCACTTT. It encodes CASSPPLSISPLHF.